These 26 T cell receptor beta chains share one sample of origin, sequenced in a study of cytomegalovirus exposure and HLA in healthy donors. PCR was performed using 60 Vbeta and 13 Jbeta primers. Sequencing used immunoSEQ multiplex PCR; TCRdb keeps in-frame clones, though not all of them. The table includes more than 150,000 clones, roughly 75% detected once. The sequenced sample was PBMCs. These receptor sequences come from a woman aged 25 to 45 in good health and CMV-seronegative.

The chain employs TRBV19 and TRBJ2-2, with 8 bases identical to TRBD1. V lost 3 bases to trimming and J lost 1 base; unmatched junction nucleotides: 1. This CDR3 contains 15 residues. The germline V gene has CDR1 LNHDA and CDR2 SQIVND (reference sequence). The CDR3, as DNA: TGTGCCAGTAGTATCAGGGGGCTGAACACCGGGGAGCTGTTTTTT. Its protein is CASSIRGLNTGELFF. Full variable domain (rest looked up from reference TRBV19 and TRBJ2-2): DGGITQSPKYLFRKEGQNVTLSCEQNLNHDAMYWYRQDPGQGLRLIYYSQIVNDFQKGDIAEGYSVSREKKESFPLTVTSAQKNPTAFYLCASSIRGLNTGELFFGEGSRLTVL.

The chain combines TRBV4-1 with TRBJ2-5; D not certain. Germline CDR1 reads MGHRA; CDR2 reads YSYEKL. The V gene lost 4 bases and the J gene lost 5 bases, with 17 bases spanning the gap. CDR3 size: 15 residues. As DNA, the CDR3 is TGCGCCAGCAGCCCTCTTCCGGGTCCAACGGAGACCCAGTACTTC. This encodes CASSPLPGPTETQYF.

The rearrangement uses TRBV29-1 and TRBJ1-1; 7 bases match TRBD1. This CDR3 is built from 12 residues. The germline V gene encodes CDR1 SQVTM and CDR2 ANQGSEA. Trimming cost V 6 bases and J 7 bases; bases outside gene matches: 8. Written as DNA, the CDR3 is TGCAGCGTCGTGTCCGACAGGGTTGAAGCTTTCTTT. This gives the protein CSVVSDRVEAFF.

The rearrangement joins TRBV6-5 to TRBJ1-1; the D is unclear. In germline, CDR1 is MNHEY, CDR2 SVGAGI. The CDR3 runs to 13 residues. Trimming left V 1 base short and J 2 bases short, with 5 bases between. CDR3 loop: CASSYLTNTEAFF. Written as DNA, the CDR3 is TGTGCCAGCAGTTACTTAACAAACACTGAAGCTTTCTTT.

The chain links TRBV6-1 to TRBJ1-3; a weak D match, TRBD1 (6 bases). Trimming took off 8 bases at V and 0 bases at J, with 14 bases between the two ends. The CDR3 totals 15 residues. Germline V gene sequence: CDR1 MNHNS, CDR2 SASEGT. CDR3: CASWGHSASGNTIYF. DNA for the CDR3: TGTGCCAGCTGGGGACACTCGGCCTCTGGAAACACCATATATTTT.

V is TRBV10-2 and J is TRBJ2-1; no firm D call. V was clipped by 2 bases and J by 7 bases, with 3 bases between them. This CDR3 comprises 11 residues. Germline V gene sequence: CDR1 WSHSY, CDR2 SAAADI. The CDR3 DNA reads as TGCGCCAGCAGTGAGCAGAATGAGCAGTTCTTC. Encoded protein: CASSEQNEQFF.

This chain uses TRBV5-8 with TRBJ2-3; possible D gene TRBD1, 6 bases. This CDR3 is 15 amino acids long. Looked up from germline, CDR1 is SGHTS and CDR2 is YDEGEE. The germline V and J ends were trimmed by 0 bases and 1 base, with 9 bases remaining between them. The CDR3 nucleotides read TGTGCCAGCAGCTTGGCAGGGGTCGGCACAGATACGCAGTATTTT. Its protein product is CASSLAGVGTDTQYF.

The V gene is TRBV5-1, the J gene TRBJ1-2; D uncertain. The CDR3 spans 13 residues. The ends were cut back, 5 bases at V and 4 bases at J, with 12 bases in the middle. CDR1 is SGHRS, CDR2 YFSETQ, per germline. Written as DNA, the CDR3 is TGCGCCAGCAGGTACGACAAGTCCTATGGCTACACCTTC. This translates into CASRYDKSYGYTF.

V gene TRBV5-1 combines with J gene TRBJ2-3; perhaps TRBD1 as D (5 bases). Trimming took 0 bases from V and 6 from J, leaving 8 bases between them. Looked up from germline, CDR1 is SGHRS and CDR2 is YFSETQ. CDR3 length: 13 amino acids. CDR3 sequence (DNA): TGCGCCAGCAGCTTGGAGGGGCAGGATACGCAGTATTTT. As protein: CASSLEGQDTQYF. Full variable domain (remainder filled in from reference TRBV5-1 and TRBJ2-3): KAGVTQTPRYLIKTRGQQVTLSCSPISGHRSVSWYQQTPGQGLQFLFEYFSETQRNKGNFPGRFSGRQFSNSRSEMNVSTLELGDSALYLCASSLEGQDTQYFGPGTRLTVL.

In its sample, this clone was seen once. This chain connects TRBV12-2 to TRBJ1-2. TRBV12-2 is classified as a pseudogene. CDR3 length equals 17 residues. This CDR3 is CASRLEGGNRVEGGYTF. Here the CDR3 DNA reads TGTGCAAGTCGCTTAGAGGGGGGGAACAGGGTTGAAGGTGGCTACACCTTC.

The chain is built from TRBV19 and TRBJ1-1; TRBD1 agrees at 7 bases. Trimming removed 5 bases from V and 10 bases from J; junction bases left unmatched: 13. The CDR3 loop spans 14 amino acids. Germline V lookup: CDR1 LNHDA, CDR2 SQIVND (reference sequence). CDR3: CASSRLDRRGLAFF. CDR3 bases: TGTGCCAGTAGTCGCCTGGACAGGAGGGGCTTAGCTTTCTTT.

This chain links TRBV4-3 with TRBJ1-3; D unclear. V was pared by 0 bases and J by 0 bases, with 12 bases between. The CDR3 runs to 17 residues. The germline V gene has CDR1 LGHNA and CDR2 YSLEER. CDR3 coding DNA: TGCGCCAGCAGCCAAGATGCAGCGACTTACTCTGGAAACACCATATATTTT. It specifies CASSQDAATYSGNTIYF.

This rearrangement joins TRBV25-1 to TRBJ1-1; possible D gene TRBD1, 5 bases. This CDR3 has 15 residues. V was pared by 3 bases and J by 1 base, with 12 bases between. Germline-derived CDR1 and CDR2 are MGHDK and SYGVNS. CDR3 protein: CASSDPGRENTEAFF. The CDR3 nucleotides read TGTGCCAGCAGTGATCCAGGGAGGGAGAACACTGAAGCTTTCTTT.

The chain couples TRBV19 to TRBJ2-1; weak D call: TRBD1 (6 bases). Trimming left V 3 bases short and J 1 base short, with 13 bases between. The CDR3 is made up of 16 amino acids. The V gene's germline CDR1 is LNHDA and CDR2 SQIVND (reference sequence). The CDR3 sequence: CASSISDRRSYNEQFF. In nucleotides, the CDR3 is TGTGCCAGTAGTATTTCGGACAGACGATCCTACAATGAGCAGTTCTTC.

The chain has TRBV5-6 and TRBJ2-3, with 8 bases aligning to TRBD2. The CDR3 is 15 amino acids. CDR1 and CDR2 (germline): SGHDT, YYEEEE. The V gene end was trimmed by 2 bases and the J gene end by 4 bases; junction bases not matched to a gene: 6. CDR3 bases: TGTGCCAGCAGCTTCGCGGGGGGTGGACCAGATACGCAGTATTTT. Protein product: CASSFAGGGPDTQYF.

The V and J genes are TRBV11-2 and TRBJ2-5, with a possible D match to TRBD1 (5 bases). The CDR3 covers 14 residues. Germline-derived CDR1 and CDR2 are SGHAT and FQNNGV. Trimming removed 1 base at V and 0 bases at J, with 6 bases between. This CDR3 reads CASSLGQYQETQYF. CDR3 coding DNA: TGTGCCAGCAGCTTAGGACAGTACCAAGAGACCCAGTACTTC.

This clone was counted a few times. This CDR3 is CASRDGQGTGTEAFF. In DNA form, the CDR3 reads TGTGCCAGTAGGGACGGACAGGGGACGGGCACTGAAGCTTTCTTT. The chain couples TRBV19 to TRBJ1-1, with 9 positions matching TRBD1. Germline V gene lookup returns CDR1 LNHDA and CDR2 SQIVND (reference sequence). V shed 6 bases and J 4 bases; nucleotides not matched to a gene: 9. This CDR3 is 15 amino acids long.

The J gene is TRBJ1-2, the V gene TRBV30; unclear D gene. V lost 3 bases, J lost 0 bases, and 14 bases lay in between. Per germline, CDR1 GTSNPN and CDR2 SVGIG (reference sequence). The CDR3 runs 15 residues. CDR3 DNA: TGTGCCTGGAGGGAATGGAGGGCGTCTAACTATGGCTACACCTTC. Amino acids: CAWREWRASNYGYTF.

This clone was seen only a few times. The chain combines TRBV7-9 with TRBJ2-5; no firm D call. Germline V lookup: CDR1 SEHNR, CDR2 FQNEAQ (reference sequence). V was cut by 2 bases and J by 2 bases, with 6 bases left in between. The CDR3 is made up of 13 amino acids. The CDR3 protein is CASSLPGQETQYF. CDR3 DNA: TGTGCCAGCAGCTTACCAGGACAAGAGACCCAGTACTTC. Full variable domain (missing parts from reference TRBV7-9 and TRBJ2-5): DTGVSQNPRHKITKRGQNVTFRCDPISEHNRLYWYRQTLGQGPEFLTYFQNEAQLEKSRLLSDRFSAERPKGSFSTLEIQRTEQGDSAMYLCASSLPGQETQYFGPGTRLLVL.

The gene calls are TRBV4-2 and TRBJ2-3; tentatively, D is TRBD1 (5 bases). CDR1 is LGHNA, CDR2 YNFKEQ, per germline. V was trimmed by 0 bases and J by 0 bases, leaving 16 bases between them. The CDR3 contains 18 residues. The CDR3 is CASSQDQSGGASTDTQYF. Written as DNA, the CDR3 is TGTGCCAGCAGCCAAGATCAGTCCGGTGGGGCCAGCACAGATACGCAGTATTTT.

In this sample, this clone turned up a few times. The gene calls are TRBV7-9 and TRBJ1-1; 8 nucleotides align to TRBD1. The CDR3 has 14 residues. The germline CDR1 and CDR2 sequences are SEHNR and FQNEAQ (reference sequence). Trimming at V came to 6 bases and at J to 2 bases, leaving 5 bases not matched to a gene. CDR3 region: CASRRTGTNTEAFF. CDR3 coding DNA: TGTGCCAGCAGACGGACAGGGACAAACACTGAAGCTTTCTTT.

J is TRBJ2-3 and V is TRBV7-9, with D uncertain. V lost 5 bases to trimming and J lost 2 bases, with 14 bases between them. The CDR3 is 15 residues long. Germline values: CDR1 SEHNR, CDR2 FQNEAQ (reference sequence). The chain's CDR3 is CASSKVLSDTDTQYF. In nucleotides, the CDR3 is TGTGCCAGCAGCAAAGTACTGTCCGACACAGATACGCAGTATTTT.

The CDR3 spells CASSERTGFLSEQYF. The CDR3 DNA reads TGTGCCAGCAGCGAACGGACAGGTTTTTTGTCCGAGCAGTACTTC. V and J are TRBV5-4 and TRBJ2-7; 7 bases map to TRBD1. CDR1 is SGHNT and CDR2 is YYREEE in the germline V gene (reference sequence). The V gene end was trimmed by 4 bases and the J gene end by 6 bases; junction bases not matched to a gene: 13. This CDR3 is 15 amino acids long.

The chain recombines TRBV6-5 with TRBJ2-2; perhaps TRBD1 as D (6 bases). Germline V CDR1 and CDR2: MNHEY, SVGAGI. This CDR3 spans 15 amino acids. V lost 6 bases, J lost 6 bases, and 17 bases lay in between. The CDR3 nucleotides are TGTGCCAGCAGACTATCTCCAACAGGGTCCGGGGAGCTGTTTTTT. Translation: CASRLSPTGSGELFF.

In DNA, the CDR3 is TGTGCCTGCGACCAGGGGAGCTCCTACGAGCAGTACTTC. This encodes CACDQGSSYEQYF. The genes are TRBV30 and TRBJ2-5; possibly TRBD1 for D (6 bases). The DNA end lines up better with TRBJ2-7; the J call may be wrong. This CDR3 spans 13 amino acids. Germline CDR1 and CDR2: GTSNPN and SVGIG (reference sequence).

The CDR3 DNA is TGTGCCAGCAGTTTTAGACAGGGGTTTGAGCAGTTCTTC. The encoded protein is CASSFRQGFEQFF. V and J are TRBV6-5 and TRBJ2-1, with 8 nucleotides matching TRBD1. Trimming cost V 4 bases and J 9 bases; bases outside gene matches: 5. This CDR3 is 13 amino acids long. Germline CDR1 MNHEY, CDR2 SVGAGI.